The 21 T cell receptor beta chains given below trace back to one sample, sequenced in a study of blood T cell repertoires in COVID-19 (dated by TCRdb to the early 2020s). Libraries were made using the immunoSEQ multiplex PCR assay. TCRdb mirrors the immuneACCESS table, restricted to in-frame sequences. Some clones are absent from its copies; in checked studies, under half trace to an unresolved V gene, and the reason for the others is unknown. This sample has 73,000 or so clones in its table, and just over 85% of those were observed once. The ten largest clonotypes hold more than 8% of the sample. Sequencing was carried out using peripheral blood. Receptors were obtained from a young man with acute or convalescent COVID-19.

The chain is built from TRBV29-1 and TRBJ1-1, with D tentatively TRBD1 (5 bases). The CDR3 loop spans 14 amino acids. Germline CDR1 and CDR2: SQVTM and ANQGSEA. V lost 4 bases and J 5 bases, leaving 17 bases between the germline ends. In DNA, the CDR3 is TGCAGCGTTGTGGGGGAGGGTATTTCGACTGAAGCTTTCTTT. Translation gives CSVVGEGISTEAFF.

This chain connects TRBV28 to TRBJ1-2; 11 positions match TRBD1. Germline V gives CDR1 MDHEN, CDR2 SYDVKM. The trim removed 6 bases at V and 3 bases at J, leaving 6 bases unmatched. The CDR3 runs 15 residues. The CDR3 DNA is TGTGCCAGCAGGCAACCGGGACAGGGGGACTATGGCTACACCTTC. Protein product: CASRQPGQGDYGYTF.

V is TRBV7-9 and J is TRBJ2-3, with a weak D call TRBD2 (6 bases). V was trimmed by 1 base and J by 1 base, leaving 9 bases between them. This CDR3 has 15 amino acids. The germline V gene encodes CDR1 SEHNR and CDR2 FQNEAQ (reference sequence). CDR3: CASSLGGARTDTQYF. Here the CDR3 DNA reads TGTGCCAGCAGCTTAGGCGGGGCCCGCACAGATACGCAGTATTTT.

DNA for the CDR3: TGTGCCAGCAGCTCCCTGGACAGGGCCAACTATGGCTACACCTTC. It encodes CASSSLDRANYGYTF. The chain has TRBV5-4 and TRBJ1-2; 8 bases line up with TRBD1. Germline V gene data show CDR1 as SGHNT and CDR2 as YYREEE (reference sequence). J was trimmed by 2 bases and V by 3 bases; bases with no gene match: 6. This CDR3 has 15 amino acids.

This clone was detected once. The chain couples TRBV5-8 to TRBJ2-1; weak D call: TRBD2 (6 bases). CDR1 is SGHTS and CDR2 is YDEGEE in the germline V gene. The CDR3 contains 15 residues. Trimming shortened V by 4 bases and J by 5 bases, and 16 bases separated the two germline ends. DNA for the CDR3: TGTGCCAGCAGCCGTACGGGAGAAGGAAACAATGAGCAGTTCTTC. Amino acid sequence: CASSRTGEGNNEQFF.

The chain combines TRBV5-8 with TRBJ1-5; 8 bases fit TRBD1. In germline, CDR1 is SGHTS, CDR2 YDEGEE. CDR3 length equals 19 residues. V shed 8 bases, J shed 2 bases, and the junction held 21 bases outside the gene matches. DNA of the CDR3: TGTGCCAGTTGCCCCAGAAGGACAGGGCCGGGTTATGGCAATCAGCCCCAGCATTTT. It yields the protein CASCPRRTGPGYGNQPQHF.

The chain uses TRBV6-5 and TRBJ2-7; the D gene is possibly TRBD2 (6 bases). The CDR3 runs 14 residues. Germline lookup yields CDR1 MNHEY and CDR2 SVGAGI. Trimming stripped 6 bases from V and 7 bases from J, with 19 bases between. The CDR3, as DNA: TGTGCCAGCAGCCGATTTTTGGAGGGCGGGGAGCAGTACTTC. This codes for CASSRFLEGGEQYF.

This clone came up a few times. This sequence joins TRBV3-1 (or the pseudogene TRBV3-2) and TRBJ2-1; a possible D gene is TRBD2 (5 bases). Trimming stripped 0 bases from V and 4 bases from J, with 13 bases between. Germline CDR1 and CDR2: LGHDT and YNNKEL (reference sequence). The CDR3 loop spans 16 amino acids. CDR3 amino acids: CASSQEMASRYNEQFF. Written as DNA, the CDR3 is TGTGCCAGCAGCCAAGAGATGGCTAGCCGGTACAATGAGCAGTTCTTC.

This clone was found once. The gene calls are TRBV3-1 (or the pseudogene TRBV3-2) and TRBJ2-3; TRBD1 is a possible D gene (5 bases). Trimming removed 4 bases at V and 4 bases at J, with 9 bases between. Germline V gives CDR1 LGHDT, CDR2 YNNKEL (reference sequence). The CDR3 spans 13 residues. The CDR3 DNA is TGTGCCAGCAGCCTCCGGACATCAGATACGCAGTATTTT. It codes for CASSLRTSDTQYF.

V gene TRBV11-2 combines with J gene TRBJ2-3, with 9 bases identical to TRBD2. The germline gives CDR1 SGHAT, CDR2 FQNNGV. The CDR3 runs 15 residues. V lost 4 bases and J lost 3; bases outside the gene matches: 5. The CDR3 here is CASSSIAGDTDTQYF. The CDR3 region has the DNA TGTGCCAGCAGCTCAATAGCGGGAGATACAGATACGCAGTATTTT.

This clone was seen a few times. Different DNA sequences within this sample yield the same CDR3. The chain combines TRBV5-1 with TRBJ1-2; 10 bases match TRBD1. The ends lost 3 bases at V and 4 bases at J; junction bases unmatched: 3. From germline, CDR1 is SGHRS and CDR2 YFSETQ. This CDR3 is 14 amino acids long. CDR3 sequence: CASSSGTGAYGYTF. The CDR3 DNA reads as TGCGCCAGCAGCTCCGGGACAGGGGCCTATGGCTACACCTTC.

The rearrangement joins TRBV20-1 to TRBJ2-4; 7 bases align to TRBD1. The V and J ends lost 3 bases and 6 bases, in that order; junction bases with no gene match: 11. The CDR3 covers 15 residues. The germline V gene has CDR1 DFQATT and CDR2 SNEGSKA (reference sequence). The CDR3 is CSASPSGTALNIQYF. The CDR3 coding sequence is TGCAGTGCTAGTCCATCCGGGACAGCCCTAAACATTCAGTACTTC.

J is TRBJ2-2 and V is TRBV3-1 (or the pseudogene TRBV3-2); 9 bases are a match to TRBD2. The CDR3 has 20 residues. Germline loops: CDR1 LGHDT, CDR2 YNNKEL (reference sequence). V trimming: 1 base; J trimming: 0 bases; junction bases outside the gene matches: 12. CDR3 nucleotides: TGTGCCAGCAGCCAAGTTAGACAGGTTGTAGCGGGAGCGAACACCGGGGAGCTGTTTTTT. Translated, it gives CASSQVRQVVAGANTGELFF.

CDR3 protein: CASSQVSNYGYTF. The CDR3, as DNA: TGTGCCAGCAGTCAAGTCTCTAACTATGGCTACACCTTC. V usage is TRBV6-1 and J usage is TRBJ1-2; D remains unclear. This CDR3 is 13 amino acids long. CDR1 is MNHNS, CDR2 SASEGT, per germline. The germline V and J ends were trimmed by 5 bases and 0 bases, with 7 bases remaining between them.

The rearrangement uses TRBV6-5 and TRBJ2-7, with 10 bases identical to TRBD2. V lost 6 bases and J lost 4; bases outside the gene matches: 9. CDR3 length: 15 residues. In germline, CDR1 is MNHEY, CDR2 SVGAGI. CDR3 DNA sequence: TGTGCCAGCAGCCAGTTAAGTAGCGGGAGGTACGAGCAGTACTTC. Its protein product is CASSQLSSGRYEQYF.

The chain employs TRBV9 and TRBJ1-1, with D unresolved. Between the trimmed V and J ends, which lost 4 bases and 8 bases, there was a span of 15 bases. Germline values: CDR1 SGDLS, CDR2 YYNGEE. CDR3 length equals 13 residues. The CDR3 protein is CASSKTDRLEAFF. The CDR3 DNA is TGTGCCAGCAGCAAAACGGACCGACTAGAAGCTTTCTTT. The full variable domain, completed using reference TRBV9 and TRBJ1-1, is DSGVTQTPKHLITATGQRVTLRCSPRSGDLSVYWYQQSLDQGLQFLIQYYNGEERAKGNILERFSAQQFPDLHSELNLSSLELGDSALYFCASSKTDRLEAFFGQGTRLTVV.

The table lists this clone with a count of one. This chain connects TRBV27 to TRBJ2-1, with 8 bases lining up with TRBD2. There are 15 residues in the CDR3. J lost 2 bases, V lost 5 bases, and 5 bases had no gene match. Germline loops: CDR1 MNHEY, CDR2 SMNVEV (reference sequence). The CDR3 DNA is TGTGCCAGCAGTCCCGGACTAGCCACCTACAATGAGCAGTTCTTC. Translating it yields CASSPGLATYNEQFF.

Remarks on this clone: At the DNA level, this CDR3 is encoded by other sequences in the same sample as well. This sequence joins TRBV4-1 and TRBJ1-4; 7 bases are shared with TRBD1. Looked up from germline, CDR1 is MGHRA and CDR2 is YSYEKL. The ends lost 1 base at V and 6 bases at J; junction bases unmatched: 2. The length of the CDR3 is 14 residues. The chain's CDR3 is CASSQGTGDEKLFF. CDR3 nucleotides: TGCGCCAGCAGCCAAGGTACAGGGGATGAAAAACTGTTTTTT.

This chain joins TRBV28 and TRBJ1-1; D may be TRBD1 (6 bases). The CDR3 loop spans 12 amino acids. Trimming removed 8 bases from V and 5 bases from J, with 12 bases in between. Germline CDR1 and CDR2: MDHEN and SYDVKM. CDR3 loop: CASGTRLTEAFF. CDR3 nucleotide sequence: TGTGCCAGCGGGACACGGCTGACTGAAGCTTTCTTT.

The chain employs TRBV18 and TRBJ1-1; 9 bases map to TRBD1. This CDR3 has 13 amino acids. In germline, CDR1 is KGHSH, CDR2 LQKENI. The V segment lost 6 bases and the J segment 5 bases; nucleotides outside the gene matches: 4. As DNA, the CDR3 is TGTGCCAGCTCGGACAGGGGACTGACTGAAGCTTTCTTT. Translation: CASSDRGLTEAFF.

V usage is TRBV29-1 and J usage is TRBJ1-1, with D maybe TRBD1 (5 bases). This CDR3 contains 12 residues. Germline lookup yields CDR1 SQVTM and CDR2 ANQGSEA. Trimming shortened V by 4 bases and J by 3 bases, and 9 bases separated the two germline ends. The DNA for the CDR3 is TGCAGCGTTGTCAGGGAGGACACTGAAGCTTTCTTT. Encoded protein: CSVVREDTEAFF.